Listed below are T cell receptor beta chains from one sample, sequenced in a study of cytomegalovirus exposure and HLA in healthy donors. The protocol was immunoSEQ multiplex PCR, while the TCRdb copy is restricted to in-frame clones and leaves out a portion. The sample gives a few hundred thousand clones, 80% to 90% of which show up once; 2.5% to 3.5% is in the top ten. Sequencing was carried out using PBMCs. The source of these receptors is a man in his thirties or forties in good health and CMV-seronegative. Each CDR3 is given with its conserved first and last residue. Each record gives: CDR3 protein, CDR3 DNA, D gene, clone size, V gene, J gene. D genes are given only for firm matches. Clone size is shown for a subset of rows, as once, few, many or a class of expanded clone.

CDR3 protein: CASRRGSGYEQYF
CDR3 DNA: TGTGCCAGCAGACGGGGTAGTGGTTACGAGCAGTACTTC
D gene: -
clone size: once
V gene: TRBV28
J gene: TRBJ2-7

CDR3 protein: CASSVALNTEAFF
CDR3 DNA: TGTGCCAGCAGCGTAGCTTTGAACACTGAAGCTTTCTTT
D gene: -
clone size: few
V gene: TRBV9
J gene: TRBJ1-1

CDR3 protein: CASSPGWGNQPQHF
CDR3 DNA: TGTGCCAGCAGCCCCGGGTGGGGCAATCAGCCCCAGCATTTT
D gene: -
clone size: -
V gene: TRBV6-6
J gene: TRBJ1-5

CDR3 protein: CASSYSNNQPQHF
CDR3 DNA: TGTGCCAGCAGTTACTCCAACAATCAGCCCCAGCATTTT
D gene: -
clone size: -
V gene: TRBV6-6
J gene: TRBJ1-5

CDR3 protein: CASSGGSQPQHF
CDR3 DNA: TGTGCCAGCAGCGGAGGTTCTCAGCCCCAGCATTTT
D gene: -
clone size: -
V gene: TRBV27
J gene: TRBJ1-5

CDR3 protein: CATSRTGGGTEAFF
CDR3 DNA: TGTGCCACCAGCAGGACAGGGGGCGGGACTGAAGCTTTCTTT
D gene: TRBD1
clone size: -
V gene: TRBV15
J gene: TRBJ1-1

CDR3 protein: CASSSLGTGISYEQYF
CDR3 DNA: TGTGCCAGCAGCTCCCTAGGGACAGGGATCTCCTACGAGCAGTACTTC
D gene: TRBD1
clone size: -
V gene: TRBV7-2
J gene: TRBJ2-7

CDR3 protein: CASRGTGVTGELFF
CDR3 DNA: TGTGCCAGCAGGGGGACAGGGGTCACCGGGGAGCTGTTTTTT
D gene: TRBD1
clone size: -
V gene: TRBV6-1
J gene: TRBJ2-2

CDR3 protein: CASSSPWQASGNEKLFF
CDR3 DNA: TGTGCCAGCAGCTCCCCCTGGCAGGCCTCAGGCAATGAAAAACTGTTTTTT
D gene: -
clone size: -
V gene: TRBV7-8
J gene: TRBJ1-4

CDR3 protein: CASSLAGTGDNSPLHF
CDR3 DNA: TGTGCCAGCAGCTTGGCGGGGACAGGGGATAATTCACCCCTCCACTTT
D gene: TRBD1
clone size: -
V gene: TRBV7-9
J gene: TRBJ1-6

CDR3 protein: CASSVDRRYGYTF
CDR3 DNA: TGTGCCAGCAGTGTGGACAGAAGGTATGGCTACACCTTC
D gene: -
clone size: -
V gene: TRBV5-6
J gene: TRBJ1-2

CDR3 protein: CASSPVPGYEQYF
CDR3 DNA: TGTGCCAGCTCACCGGTCCCAGGGTACGAGCAGTACTTC
D gene: -
clone size: once
V gene: TRBV18
J gene: TRBJ2-7

CDR3 protein: CSVLPDRRLYNEQFF
CDR3 DNA: TGCAGCGTTCTCCCCGACAGAAGATTATACAATGAGCAGTTCTTC
D gene: -
clone size: -
V gene: TRBV29-1
J gene: TRBJ2-1

CDR3 protein: CASIDATGENSPLHF
CDR3 DNA: TGTGCCAGCATTGACGCTACAGGGGAGAATTCACCCCTCCACTTT
D gene: TRBD1
clone size: few
V gene: TRBV28
J gene: TRBJ1-6

CDR3 protein: CASSSPGTVVYEQYF
CDR3 DNA: TGTGCCAGCAGTTCCCCCGGGACAGTAGTCTACGAGCAGTACTTC
D gene: TRBD1
clone size: -
V gene: TRBV28
J gene: TRBJ2-7

CDR3 protein: CASSHDSVETQYF
CDR3 DNA: TGTGCCAGCAGCCACGACTCCGTCGAGACCCAGTACTTC
D gene: -
clone size: -
V gene: TRBV7-2
J gene: TRBJ2-5

CDR3 protein: CASSLGAREAFF
CDR3 DNA: TGTGCCAGCAGCTTAGGGGCCAGGGAAGCTTTCTTT
D gene: -
clone size: -
V gene: TRBV7-9
J gene: TRBJ1-1

CDR3 protein: CASSDSTLLNYGYTF
CDR3 DNA: TGTGCCAGCAGTGATTCGACATTATTGAACTATGGCTACACCTTC
D gene: -
clone size: once
V gene: TRBV2
J gene: TRBJ1-2

CDR3 protein: CSVEVNGHRTYEQYF
CDR3 DNA: TGCAGCGTTGAAGTTAACGGACACCGAACCTACGAGCAGTACTTC
D gene: -
clone size: -
V gene: TRBV29-1
J gene: TRBJ2-7

CDR3 protein: CASITGSGGAGEQFF
CDR3 DNA: TGTGCCAGCATCACGGGTAGCGGGGGGGCGGGTGAGCAGTTCTTC
D gene: TRBD2
clone size: -
V gene: TRBV6-1
J gene: TRBJ2-1

CDR3 protein: CASSLGGFWDSSYEQYF
CDR3 DNA: TGTGCCAGCAGCTTAGGGGGCTTTTGGGACAGCTCCTACGAGCAGTACTTC
D gene: TRBD1
clone size: once
V gene: TRBV7-2
J gene: TRBJ2-7

CDR3 protein: CASSPRQGYEQYF
CDR3 DNA: TGTGCCAGCAGTCCTCGACAGGGGTACGAGCAGTACTTC
D gene: TRBD1
clone size: -
V gene: TRBV27
J gene: TRBJ2-7

CDR3 protein: CASSLARDSGTYEQYF
CDR3 DNA: TGCGCCAGCAGCTTGGCTCGGGATTCGGGTACCTACGAGCAGTACTTC
D gene: -
clone size: once
V gene: TRBV5-1
J gene: TRBJ2-7

CDR3 protein: CASSPTSGVVNEQFF
CDR3 DNA: TGTGCCAGCAGCCCCACTAGCGGGGTAGTCAATGAGCAGTTCTTC
D gene: TRBD2
clone size: -
V gene: TRBV6-6
J gene: TRBJ2-1

CDR3 protein: CASSYSQGYEQYF
CDR3 DNA: TGTGCCAGCAGTTACTCCCAGGGGTACGAGCAGTACTTC
D gene: -
clone size: -
V gene: TRBV6-5
J gene: TRBJ2-7

CDR3 protein: CASPISRDTEETQYF
CDR3 DNA: TGTGCCAGCCCAATAAGCCGGGACACTGAAGAGACCCAGTACTTC
D gene: -
clone size: few
V gene: TRBV2
J gene: TRBJ2-5

CDR3 protein: CASSQWGGAGGELFF
CDR3 DNA: TGCGCCAGCAGCCAGTGGGGGGGCGCGGGCGGGGAGCTGTTTTTT
D gene: -
clone size: few
V gene: TRBV4-3
J gene: TRBJ2-2

CDR3 protein: CASSLDSFLNYGYTF
CDR3 DNA: TGTGCCAGCAGTTTAGACAGTTTCCTTAACTATGGCTACACCTTC
D gene: -
clone size: -
V gene: TRBV28
J gene: TRBJ1-2

CDR3 protein: CASRVEGGGLKYF
CDR3 DNA: TGTGCCAGCAGGGTTGAAGGTGGGGGACTAAAGTACTTC
D gene: TRBD2
clone size: -
V gene: TRBV2
J gene: TRBJ2-7

CDR3 protein: CASSLTGLGYQPQHF
CDR3 DNA: TGTGCCAGCAGTTTGACAGGGCTAGGGTATCAGCCCCAGCATTTT
D gene: TRBD1
clone size: -
V gene: TRBV28
J gene: TRBJ1-5

CDR3 protein: CASSLARAGAGLYNEQFF
CDR3 DNA: TGTGCCAGCAGCTTAGCGCGGGCGGGAGCGGGGCTTTACAATGAGCAGTTCTTC
D gene: TRBD2
clone size: -
V gene: TRBV7-8
J gene: TRBJ2-1

CDR3 protein: CASREGSSSYNSPLHF
CDR3 DNA: TGTGCCAGCAGAGAGGGCAGCAGCTCCTATAATTCACCCCTCCACTTT
D gene: -
clone size: once
V gene: TRBV7-9
J gene: TRBJ1-6

CDR3 protein: CATSGSYNEQFF
CDR3 DNA: TGTGCTACCTCGGGGAGTTACAATGAGCAGTTCTTC
D gene: -
clone size: -
V gene: TRBV12-5
J gene: TRBJ2-1